This T cell receptor beta chain was found in a study of CD8+ T cells in alopecia areata. In its sample, this clone was seen once. Its antigen remains unknown. As the sequencing template, cDNA was produced by extracting RNA and reverse transcribing it. The table came from immunoSEQ multiplex PCR; TCRdb's copy has only in-frame clones and leaves some out. The table records about 110,000 clones, 55% to 70% of them present only once. The study, taken as a whole, reports: An increase in clonality over normal scalp was evident in lesional scalp, especially alopecia totalis/universalis.

The V segment lost 8 bases and the J segment 0 bases; nucleotides outside the gene matches: 10. Germline-derived CDR1 and CDR2 are MDHEN and SYDVKM. The CDR3 loop spans 15 amino acids. This receptor was identified in a human donor with alopecia areata. The chain employs TRBV28 and TRBJ2-7; 7 nucleotides agree with TRBD1. The material sequenced was NKG2D-low CD8+ T cells sorted from blood. The CDR3 loop is CASGGYRGSSYEQYF. CDR3 coding DNA: TGTGCCAGCGGAGGCTACAGGGGAAGCTCCTACGAGCAGTACTTC.